A selection of T cell receptor beta chains follows, all from one sample in a study of OX40 agonist ivuxolimab in advanced cancers. The assay was immunoSEQ multiplex PCR, and TCRdb's table has in-frame clones only and misses some. The profile covers 20,000 to 25,000 clones, with about 80% appearing a single time and just under 35% taken by the ten largest. The sequencing here drew on CD4+ or CD8+ T cells sorted from blood, taken in a trial of the OX40 agonist ivuxolimab. The receptors come from an adult with an advanced solid tumor such as melanoma, head and neck, liver or kidney cancer. Both conserved end residues are part of each CDR3.

v_call: TRBV11-2; j_call: TRBJ2-2; cdr3_aa: CASSLGAFANTGELFF
v_call: TRBV28; j_call: TRBJ2-7; cdr3_aa: CASSPGTSGGLEQYF
v_call: TRBV28; j_call: TRBJ2-7; cdr3_aa: CASGSYYEQYF
v_call: TRBV9; j_call: TRBJ2-3; cdr3_aa: CASSAPVSTDTQYF
v_call: TRBV7-8; j_call: TRBJ1-4; cdr3_aa: CASSRRVATNEKLFF
v_call: TRBV6-4; j_call: TRBJ2-1; cdr3_aa: CASSPSSSKGDEQFF
v_call: TRBV6-1; j_call: TRBJ2-1; cdr3_aa: CATDYNNEQFF
v_call: TRBV29-1; j_call: TRBJ2-2; cdr3_aa: CSVLAVNTGELFF
v_call: TRBV14; j_call: TRBJ2-5; cdr3_aa: CASSLDRGETQYF
v_call: TRBV18; j_call: TRBJ2-7; cdr3_aa: CASSPTVSSYEQYF
v_call: TRBV12-5; j_call: TRBJ2-1; cdr3_aa: CASGFSGAGYNEQFF
v_call: TRBV5-1; j_call: TRBJ2-1; cdr3_aa: CASSFVLAGGLFSYNEQFF
v_call: TRBV4-1; j_call: TRBJ2-1; cdr3_aa: CASSPGQGRNEQFF
v_call: TRBV7-8; j_call: TRBJ2-7; cdr3_aa: CASSFSQGDEQYF
v_call: TRBV6-5; j_call: TRBJ1-6; cdr3_aa: CASSYSLYSPLHF
v_call: TRBV4-1; j_call: TRBJ2-2; cdr3_aa: CASSQDNVLGTERTGELFF
v_call: TRBV13; j_call: TRBJ2-2; cdr3_aa: CASSPGGLAGEATGELFF
v_call: TRBV15; j_call: TRBJ2-3; cdr3_aa: CATSIRTSGTDTQYF
v_call: TRBV2; j_call: TRBJ2-5; cdr3_aa: CASSGTSGRIETQYF
v_call: TRBV13; j_call: TRBJ2-7; cdr3_aa: CASSLRGAAEQYF
v_call: TRBV27; j_call: TRBJ2-1; cdr3_aa: CASSPDRGQAWEQFF
v_call: TRBV27; j_call: TRBJ2-7; cdr3_aa: CASSLLGGRSHEQYF
v_call: TRBV20-1; j_call: TRBJ1-5; cdr3_aa: CSAVGNQPQHF
v_call: TRBV4-1; j_call: TRBJ2-7; cdr3_aa: CASSQRTEGSYEQYF
v_call: TRBV12-5; j_call: TRBJ2-1; cdr3_aa: CASVGGLAGISYNEQFF
v_call: TRBV28; j_call: TRBJ1-1; cdr3_aa: CASSPSGTVEAFF
v_call: TRBV7-9; j_call: TRBJ2-1; cdr3_aa: CASSLVSSGTGDEQFF
v_call: TRBV5-1; j_call: TRBJ2-5; cdr3_aa: CASSLAGTSGRVTETQYF
v_call: TRBV13; j_call: TRBJ2-1; cdr3_aa: CASSLRAPSGRAPNEQFF
v_call: TRBV27; j_call: TRBJ1-2; cdr3_aa: CASSPQGGYGYTF
v_call: TRBV18; j_call: TRBJ1-2; cdr3_aa: CASSTDSLYGYTF
v_call: TRBV6-1; j_call: TRBJ2-1; cdr3_aa: CASSEQGNNYNEQFF
v_call: TRBV30; j_call: TRBJ2-1; cdr3_aa: CAWSAGTYNEQFF
v_call: TRBV6-5; j_call: TRBJ2-3; cdr3_aa: CASSYSRESRDTQYF
v_call: TRBV10-1; j_call: TRBJ2-3; cdr3_aa: CASSESTRPAADTQYF
v_call: TRBV6-5; j_call: TRBJ2-7; cdr3_aa: CASSYKRAIDEQYF
v_call: TRBV5-1; j_call: TRBJ2-7; cdr3_aa: CASSLDGQVISYEQYF
v_call: TRBV2; j_call: TRBJ2-1; cdr3_aa: CASTTGGSLGYGEQFF
v_call: TRBV11-1; j_call: TRBJ1-3; cdr3_aa: CASSLGSGKGNTIYF
v_call: TRBV5-1; j_call: TRBJ2-7; cdr3_aa: CASSLAGGPYEQYF
v_call: TRBV19; j_call: TRBJ2-1; cdr3_aa: CASSQDSGRANEQFF
v_call: TRBV27; j_call: TRBJ1-6; cdr3_aa: CASSLGPQSSYNSPLHF
v_call: TRBV7-2; j_call: TRBJ2-1; cdr3_aa: CASRNPQGQFF
v_call: TRBV5-1; j_call: TRBJ2-1; cdr3_aa: CASSLWTNNEQFF
v_call: TRBV10-3; j_call: TRBJ1-1; cdr3_aa: CAISSPGALGDTEAFF
v_call: TRBV29-1; j_call: TRBJ2-1; cdr3_aa: CSVGGLAGHHYNEQFF
v_call: TRBV10-1; j_call: TRBJ2-1; cdr3_aa: CASSNRDNYEQFF
v_call: TRBV7-2; j_call: TRBJ1-2; cdr3_aa: CASSLQGPTYGYTF
v_call: TRBV7-8; j_call: TRBJ2-7; cdr3_aa: CASSPGQTGSYEQYF
v_call: TRBV7-9; j_call: TRBJ2-7; cdr3_aa: CASSFLPGQGSHEQYF
v_call: TRBV28; j_call: TRBJ2-5; cdr3_aa: CASSWTDQETQYF
v_call: TRBV27; j_call: TRBJ2-7; cdr3_aa: CASSLVGQVREQYF
v_call: TRBV28; j_call: TRBJ2-7; cdr3_aa: CASSLVGGISYEQYF
v_call: TRBV7-8; j_call: TRBJ2-7; cdr3_aa: CASSPGLGYEQYF